This is a list of T cell receptor beta chains from one sample in a study of a mutant IDH1 vaccine in newly diagnosed glioma. TCRdb's table, derived via immunoSEQ multiplex PCR, lists solely in-frame clones and lacks some. The repertoire holds roughly 51,000 clones, 82% seen once, with over 3% in the top ten. Antigens for these TCRs are unknown. This specimen consisted of PBMCs, obtained from a glioma patient whose treatment included an IDH1 peptide vaccine. The receptors were sampled from a woman between 18 and 30 years old with glioma. Some clones in this sample may be carry-over from other donors' samples. CDR3s include the opening cysteine and the closing phenylalanine or tryptophan. A D gene is named only where the DNA matches it firmly.

TRBV6-1	NA	TRBJ2-5	CASSQNVKTQYF
TRBV5-1	TRBD1	TRBJ1-5	CASSLGSGTGTVQPQHF
TRBV5-1	NA	TRBJ1-2	CASSGQGGSLYGYTF
TRBV2	NA	TRBJ1-3	CASSEALTGAGGNTIYF
TRBV27	TRBD1	TRBJ2-5	CASSSLGQGVETQYF
TRBV19	NA	TRBJ2-2	CASSMGVLGTGELFF
TRBV19	NA	TRBJ1-2	CASSIHLYGYTF
TRBV5-6	TRBD1	TRBJ1-5	CASSLVGATGDNQPQHF
TRBV5-6	NA	TRBJ1-2	CASSPGGYGYTF
TRBV10-1	NA	TRBJ2-7	CASSEQGAGNHDEQYF
TRBV27	NA	TRBJ1-5	CASSRDSNQPQHF
TRBV9	TRBD1	TRBJ1-4	CASSLGQGRVNEKLFF
TRBV5-4	TRBD2	TRBJ2-5	CASSPPSGRPEETQYF
TRBV7-6	NA	TRBJ2-7	CASSFLRGSYEQYF
TRBV5-1	NA	TRBJ2-7	CASSTSSQGTYEQYF
TRBV5-1	TRBD2	TRBJ2-3	CASSWTSSDTQYF
TRBV4-2	TRBD2	TRBJ2-1	CASSTRLAGVDEQFF
TRBV19	NA	TRBJ1-2	CASTTTQGGYTF
TRBV5-1	TRBD2	TRBJ2-2	CASSLKGLAGVPGELFF
TRBV11-2	TRBD1	NA	CASSPGTGGSETQYF
TRBV23-1	TRBD2	TRBJ2-7	CASSQSQRGSTAYEQYF
TRBV30	TRBD2	TRBJ2-3	CAWSTSGLVTDTQYF
TRBV9	TRBD2	TRBJ2-3	CASSNQLASLSTDTQYF
TRBV6-6	NA	TRBJ1-1	CARSWGGTEAFF
TRBV29-1	NA	TRBJ1-4	CSVERSSSEKLFF
TRBV2	NA	TRBJ1-1	CASRPNRDGLAFF
TRBV29-1	NA	TRBJ1-1	CSVGRGYTEAFF
TRBV9	NA	TRBJ2-1	CASSVAPGGASSYNEQFF
TRBV6-6	TRBD2	TRBJ2-2	CASSFGLAAATGELFF
TRBV4-3	TRBD2	TRBJ2-5	CASSQGLAGVETQYF
TRBV30	NA	TRBJ1-2	CAWSLDLAGGSNYGYTF